This TCR beta chain emerged from a study of blood T cell repertoires in COVID-19. Study-wide context: Both acute and convalescent COVID-19 samples were obtained from the United States, Italy and Spain. In each case, the material was cDNA or gDNA derived from T cells, B-cell-depleted T cells, or PBMCs.

The germline CDR1 and CDR2 sequences are SEHNR and FQNEAQ (reference sequence). The CDR3 consists of 13 residues. The junction had 7 bases not matched to a gene; V was cut back by 5 bases and J by 8 bases. In the source study's methods: Reference gene primers were amplified, and this amplification served to estimate nucleated cell counts. Repertoires were generated with immunoSEQ multiplex PCR, while TCRdb's copy carries only in-frame clones and drops some. V and J calls and clone size follow that table, whereas D and trimming were derived from the DNA. The sample records about 240,000 clones, approximately 90% being singletons.

The TCR originated in a woman aged 40 to 50 who had recovered from COVID-19. The V and J genes are TRBV7-9 and TRBJ1-2; TRBD1 matches 8 bases. Sequencing used peripheral blood. CDR3 loop: CASSPPTGGGYTF. In DNA form, the CDR3 reads TGTGCCAGCAGCCCCCCTACAGGGGGAGGCTACACCTTC.